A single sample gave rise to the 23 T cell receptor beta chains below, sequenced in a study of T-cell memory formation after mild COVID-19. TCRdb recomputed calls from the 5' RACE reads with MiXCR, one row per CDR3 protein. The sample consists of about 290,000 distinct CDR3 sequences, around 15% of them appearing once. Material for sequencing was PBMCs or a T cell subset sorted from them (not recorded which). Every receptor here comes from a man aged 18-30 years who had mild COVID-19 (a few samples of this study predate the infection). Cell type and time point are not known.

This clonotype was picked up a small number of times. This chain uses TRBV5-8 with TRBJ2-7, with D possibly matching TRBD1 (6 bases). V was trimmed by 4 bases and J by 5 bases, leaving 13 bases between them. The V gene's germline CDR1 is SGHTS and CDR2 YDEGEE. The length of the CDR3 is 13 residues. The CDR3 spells CASSLNRVHEQYV. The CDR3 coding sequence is TGTGCCAGCAGCCTCAACAGGGTCCACGAGCAGTACGTC.

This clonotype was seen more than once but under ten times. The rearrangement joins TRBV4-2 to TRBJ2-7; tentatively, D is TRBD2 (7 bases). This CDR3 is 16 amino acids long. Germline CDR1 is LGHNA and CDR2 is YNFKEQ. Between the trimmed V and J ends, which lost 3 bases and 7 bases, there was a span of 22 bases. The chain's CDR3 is CASSQPQGGGSGEQYF. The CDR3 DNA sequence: TGTGCCAGCAGCCAGCCACAGGGCGGGGGTTCGGGTGAGCAGTACTTC.

This chain's CDR3 is CASRKSGAQETQYF. The DNA for the CDR3 is TGCGCCAGCAGAAAAAGCGGGGCACAAGAGACCCAGTACTTC. V usage is TRBV5-1 and J usage is TRBJ2-5; 7 bases fit TRBD2. This CDR3 is built from 14 residues. J gave up 2 bases and V 5 bases, and 6 bases lay outside the gene matches. Germline values: CDR1 SGHRS, CDR2 YFSETQ. Combining the CDR3 with reference TRBV5-1 and TRBJ2-5 gives the whole variable domain KAGVTQTPRYLIKTRGQQVTLSCSPISGHRSVSWYQQTPGQGLQFLFEYFSETQRNKGNFPGRFSGRQFSNSRSEMNVSTLELGDSALYLCASRKSGAQETQYFGPGTRLLVL.

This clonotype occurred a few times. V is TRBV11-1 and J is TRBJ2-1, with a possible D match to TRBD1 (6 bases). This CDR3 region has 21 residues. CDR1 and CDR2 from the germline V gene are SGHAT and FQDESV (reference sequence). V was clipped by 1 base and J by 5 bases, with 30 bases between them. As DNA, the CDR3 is TGTGCCAGCAGCTTAGGGCTTTACTCCGGGACAAGTTTTCGAGAGAACAATGAGCAGTTCTTC. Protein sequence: CASSLGLYSGTSFRENNEQFF.

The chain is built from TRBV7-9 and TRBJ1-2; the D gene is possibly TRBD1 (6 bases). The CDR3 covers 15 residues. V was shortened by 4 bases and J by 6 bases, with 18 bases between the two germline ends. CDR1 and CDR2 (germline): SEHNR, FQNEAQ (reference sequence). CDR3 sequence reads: CASSSAAGAPNGYTF. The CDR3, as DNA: TGTGCCAGCAGCTCAGCAGCGGGGGCGCCGAATGGCTACACCTTC.

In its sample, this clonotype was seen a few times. The CDR3 protein is CATSREGPGANVLTF. As DNA, the CDR3 is TGTGCCACCAGCAGAGAAGGGCCTGGGGCCAACGTCCTGACTTTC. J is TRBJ2-6 and V is TRBV15; D gene unclear. The V end lost 0 bases, the J end lost 2 bases, and 5 bases lay between the germline ends. Looked up from germline, CDR1 is LNHNV and CDR2 is YYDKDF (reference sequence). The CDR3 covers 15 residues. Full variable domain (missing parts from reference TRBV15 and TRBJ2-6): DAMVIQNPRYQVTQFGKPVTLSCSQTLNHNVMYWYQQKSSQAPKLLFHYYDKDFNNEADTPDNFQSRRPNTSFCFLDIRSPGLGDTAMYLCATSREGPGANVLTFGAGSRLTVL.

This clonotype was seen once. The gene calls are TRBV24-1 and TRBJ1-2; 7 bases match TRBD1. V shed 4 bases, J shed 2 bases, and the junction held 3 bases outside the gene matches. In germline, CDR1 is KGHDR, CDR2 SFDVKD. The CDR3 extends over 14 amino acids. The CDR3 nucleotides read TGTGCCACCAGTGACCCGGACAGGAACTATGGCTACACCTTC. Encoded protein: CATSDPDRNYGYTF.

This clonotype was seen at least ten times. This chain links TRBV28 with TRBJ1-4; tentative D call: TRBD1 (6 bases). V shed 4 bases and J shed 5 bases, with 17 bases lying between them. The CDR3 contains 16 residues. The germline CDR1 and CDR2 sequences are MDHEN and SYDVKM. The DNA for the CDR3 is TGTGCCAGCAGTTCTCCGGGGATGGGGGCGAATGAAAAACTGTTTTTT. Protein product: CASSSPGMGANEKLFF.

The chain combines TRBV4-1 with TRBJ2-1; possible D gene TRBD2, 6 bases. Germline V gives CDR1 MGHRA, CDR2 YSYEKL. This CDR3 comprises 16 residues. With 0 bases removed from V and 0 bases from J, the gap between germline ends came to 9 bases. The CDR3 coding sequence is TGCGCCAGCAGCCAAGATGGGGGGATCTCCTACAATGAGCAGTTCTTC. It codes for CASSQDGGISYNEQFF.

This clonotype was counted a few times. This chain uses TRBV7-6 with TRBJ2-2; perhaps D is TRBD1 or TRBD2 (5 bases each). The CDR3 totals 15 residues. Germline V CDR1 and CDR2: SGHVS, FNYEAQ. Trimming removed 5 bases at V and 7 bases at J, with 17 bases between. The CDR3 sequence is CASSVGRGRGGELFF. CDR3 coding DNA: TGTGCCAGCAGCGTTGGTCGGGGCCGGGGCGGGGAGCTGTTTTTT.

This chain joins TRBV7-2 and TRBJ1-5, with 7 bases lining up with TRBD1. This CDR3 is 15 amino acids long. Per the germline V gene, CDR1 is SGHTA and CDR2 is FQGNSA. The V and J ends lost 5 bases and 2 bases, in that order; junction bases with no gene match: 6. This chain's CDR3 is CASSRTGDRNQPQHF. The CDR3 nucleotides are TGTGCCAGCAGCCGCACAGGGGACCGCAATCAGCCCCAGCATTTT.

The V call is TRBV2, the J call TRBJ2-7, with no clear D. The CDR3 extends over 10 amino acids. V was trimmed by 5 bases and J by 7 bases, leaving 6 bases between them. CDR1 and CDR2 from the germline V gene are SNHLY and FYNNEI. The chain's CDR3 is CASSYMEQYV. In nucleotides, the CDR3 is TGTGCCAGCAGTTACATGGAGCAGTACGTC.

CDR3 region: CASSLPPTSGNDEQFF. The CDR3 DNA follows: TGTGCCAGCAGTTTACCCCCGACTAGCGGCAACGATGAGCAGTTCTTC. The chain carries TRBV27 and TRBJ2-1; 9 positions match TRBD2. The J segment lost 8 bases and the V segment lost 2 bases, leaving 10 bases of the junction unmatched. Germline CDR1 MNHEY, CDR2 SMNVEV (reference sequence). The CDR3 covers 16 residues.

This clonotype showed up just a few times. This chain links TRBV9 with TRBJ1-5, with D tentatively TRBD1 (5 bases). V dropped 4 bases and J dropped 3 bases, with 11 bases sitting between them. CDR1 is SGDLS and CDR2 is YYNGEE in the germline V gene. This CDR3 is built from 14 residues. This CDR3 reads CASSTTEFNQPQHF. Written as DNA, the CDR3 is TGTGCCAGCAGCACGACAGAATTCAATCAGCCCCAGCATTTT.

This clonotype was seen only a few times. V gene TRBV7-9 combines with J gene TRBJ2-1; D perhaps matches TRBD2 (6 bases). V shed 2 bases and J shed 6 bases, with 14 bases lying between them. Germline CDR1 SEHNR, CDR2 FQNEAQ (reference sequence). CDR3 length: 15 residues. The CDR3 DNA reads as TGTGCCAGCAGCTTAATAGGGAGGTGGGGCAATGAGCAGTTCTTC. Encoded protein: CASSLIGRWGNEQFF.

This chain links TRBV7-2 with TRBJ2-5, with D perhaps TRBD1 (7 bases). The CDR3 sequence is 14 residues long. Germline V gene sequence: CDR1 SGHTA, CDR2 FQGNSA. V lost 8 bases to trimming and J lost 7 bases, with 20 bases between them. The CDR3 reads CASARQGGEVTQYF. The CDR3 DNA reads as TGTGCCAGCGCGAGACAGGGAGGTGAGGTGACCCAGTACTTC.

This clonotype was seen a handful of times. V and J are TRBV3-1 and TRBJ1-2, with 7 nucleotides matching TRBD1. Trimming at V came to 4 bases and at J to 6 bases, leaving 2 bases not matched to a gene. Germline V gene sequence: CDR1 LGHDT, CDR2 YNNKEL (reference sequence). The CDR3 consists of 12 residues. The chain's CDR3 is CASSPRGDGYTF. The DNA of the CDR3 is TGTGCCAGCAGCCCCAGGGGGGATGGCTACACCTTC.

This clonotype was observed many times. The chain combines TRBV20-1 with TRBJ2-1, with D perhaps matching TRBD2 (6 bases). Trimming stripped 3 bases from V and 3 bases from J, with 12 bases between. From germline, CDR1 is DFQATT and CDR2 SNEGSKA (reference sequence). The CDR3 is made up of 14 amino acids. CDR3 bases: TGCAGTGCTAGTGGGACTGCATACTACAATGAGCAGTTCTTC. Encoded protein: CSASGTAYYNEQFF.

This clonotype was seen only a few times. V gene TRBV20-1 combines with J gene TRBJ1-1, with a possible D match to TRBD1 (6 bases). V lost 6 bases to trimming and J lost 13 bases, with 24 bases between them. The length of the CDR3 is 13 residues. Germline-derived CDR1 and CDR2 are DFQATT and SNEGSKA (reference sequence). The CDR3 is CSADSGGPMTGFF. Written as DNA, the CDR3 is TGCAGTGCCGATTCGGGGGGGCCGATGACTGGTTTCTTT.

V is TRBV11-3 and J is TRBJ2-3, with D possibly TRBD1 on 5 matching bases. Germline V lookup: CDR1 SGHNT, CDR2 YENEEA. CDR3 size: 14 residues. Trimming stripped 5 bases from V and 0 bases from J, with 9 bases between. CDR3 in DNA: TGTGCCAGCAGCAGACAGCCTAGCACAGATACGCAGTATTTT. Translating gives CASSRQPSTDTQYF.

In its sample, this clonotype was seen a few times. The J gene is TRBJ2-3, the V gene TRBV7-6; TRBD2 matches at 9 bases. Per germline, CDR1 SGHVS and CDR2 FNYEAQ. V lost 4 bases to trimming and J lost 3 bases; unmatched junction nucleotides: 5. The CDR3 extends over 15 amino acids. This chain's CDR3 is CASSSSGLATDTQYF. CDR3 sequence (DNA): TGTGCCAGCAGCTCCTCCGGACTAGCGACAGATACGCAGTATTTT.

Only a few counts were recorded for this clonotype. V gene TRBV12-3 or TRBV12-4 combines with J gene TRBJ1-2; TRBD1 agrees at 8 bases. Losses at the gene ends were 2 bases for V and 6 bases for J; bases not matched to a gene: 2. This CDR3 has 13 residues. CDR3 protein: CASSLRTGHGYTF. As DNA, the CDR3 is TGTGCCAGCAGTTTACGGACAGGGCATGGCTACACCTTC.

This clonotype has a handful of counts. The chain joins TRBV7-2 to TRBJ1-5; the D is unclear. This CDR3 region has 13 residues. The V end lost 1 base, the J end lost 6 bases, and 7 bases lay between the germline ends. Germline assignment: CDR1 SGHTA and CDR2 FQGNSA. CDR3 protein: CASSLGHVQPQHF. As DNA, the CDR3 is TGTGCCAGCAGCTTAGGACACGTTCAGCCCCAGCATTTT.